These 18 T cell receptor beta chains were sequenced from one sample in a study of cytomegalovirus exposure and HLA in healthy donors. Amplification used 60 Vbeta primers and 13 Jbeta primers. Using immunoSEQ multiplex PCR, the repertoire was profiled, and TCRdb retains in-frame clones only, with some absent. The sample consists of nearly 95,000 clones, less than 10% of them appearing once. The specimen sequenced was PBMCs. The source of these receptors is a man aged 50-60 years in good health and CMV-seronegative.

In its sample, this clone was seen a few times. J is TRBJ1-2 and V is TRBV29-1; D unresolved. The CDR3 length is 13 residues. Germline assignment: CDR1 SQVTM and CDR2 ANQGSEA. V dropped 6 bases and J dropped 3 bases, with 14 bases sitting between them. In DNA form, the CDR3 reads TGCAGCGTCCCTGAGGTCGGGGACTATGGCTACACCTTC. This translates into CSVPEVGDYGYTF.

This rearrangement joins TRBV10-3 to TRBJ2-2, with 8 bases identical to TRBD2. Germline loops: CDR1 ENHRY, CDR2 SYGVKD. V dropped 5 bases and J dropped 2; count of bases not matched to a gene: 7. There are 16 residues in the CDR3. The CDR3 is CAISYRGGLNTGELFF. The CDR3 region has the DNA TGTGCCATCAGTTATCGGGGGGGGCTAAACACCGGGGAGCTGTTTTTT.

Here the CDR3 DNA reads TGTGCCAGTAGTATAGGCCAGGGAAGCCAGCAGTACTTC. The encoded protein is CASSIGQGSQQYF. This chain links TRBV19 with TRBJ2-7, with a possible D match to TRBD1 (5 bases). Germline loops: CDR1 LNHDA, CDR2 SQIVND (reference sequence). The V end was cut by 1 base, the J end by 8 bases, with 12 bases between. This CDR3 region has 13 residues. Drawing the rest from reference TRBV19 and TRBJ2-7, the complete variable domain is DGGITQSPKYLFRKEGQNVTLSCEQNLNHDAMYWYRQDPGQGLRLIYYSQIVNDFQKGDIAEGYSVSREKKESFPLTVTSAQKNPTAFYLCASSIGQGSQQYFGPGTRLTVT.

The V gene is TRBV27, the J gene TRBJ2-1; 8 bases match TRBD2. Trimming took 8 bases from V and 5 from J; bases not matched to a gene: 14. This CDR3 spans 16 amino acids. The germline V gene has CDR1 MNHEY and CDR2 SMNVEV (reference sequence). The CDR3 coding sequence is TGTGCCAGCTCGGGGGGGATTTCCTTATTAAACAATGAGCAGTTCTTC. Translating gives CASSGGISLLNNEQFF.

This clone came up a few times. The CDR3 bases are TGTGCCAGCAGTAACCGGGACAGCTTCTATGGCTACACCTTC. Protein product: CASSNRDSFYGYTF. The chain carries TRBV6-5 and TRBJ1-2; the match to TRBD1 covers 7 bases. Germline CDR1 is MNHEY and CDR2 is SVGAGI. V lost 5 bases and J lost 4; bases outside the gene matches: 7. This CDR3 comprises 14 residues.

The gene calls are TRBV5-4 and TRBJ2-5; 14 bases align to TRBD2. CDR3 size: 17 residues. The J segment lost 2 bases and the V segment lost 0 bases, leaving 3 bases of the junction unmatched. Germline V lookup: CDR1 SGHNT, CDR2 YYREEE (reference sequence). DNA of the CDR3: TGTGCCAGCAGCTTGGGGGGACTAGCGGGGGTTCAAGAGACCCAGTACTTC. Its protein is CASSLGGLAGVQETQYF.

This chain links TRBV4-3 with TRBJ1-3; D uncertain. Per germline, CDR1 LGHNA and CDR2 YSLEER. CDR3 length equals 15 residues. Trimming shortened V by 0 bases and J by 0 bases, and 6 bases separated the two germline ends. CDR3 sequence reads: CASSQDLYSGNTIYF. DNA for the CDR3: TGCGCCAGCAGCCAAGATTTGTACTCTGGAAACACCATATATTTT.

This clone was counted between two and nine times. The chain combines TRBV5-1 with TRBJ2-2; 8 bases agree with TRBD2. Losses at the gene ends were 0 bases for V and 1 base for J; bases not matched to a gene: 2. This CDR3 spans 16 amino acids. Per germline, CDR1 SGHRS and CDR2 YFSETQ. This CDR3 reads CASSLEAGVNTGELFF. The CDR3 nucleotides read TGCGCCAGCAGCTTGGAAGCGGGGGTGAACACCGGGGAGCTGTTTTTT.

This clone was recorded a few times. The gene calls are TRBV6-6 and TRBJ1-4, with D uncertain. The ends were cut back, 6 bases at V and 2 bases at J, with 4 bases in the middle. The CDR3 loop spans 12 amino acids. Per germline, CDR1 MNHNY and CDR2 SVGAGI (reference sequence). The CDR3 DNA sequence: TGTGCCAGCAGGCGGACTAATGAAAAACTGTTTTTT. This translates into CASRRTNEKLFF.

The chain links TRBV7-9 to TRBJ2-7; a possible D gene is TRBD2 (5 bases). V was shortened by 5 bases and J by 0 bases, with 11 bases between the two germline ends. CDR1 SEHNR and CDR2 FQNEAQ come from the germline V gene (reference sequence). This CDR3 has 14 amino acids. The CDR3 loop is CASSPGLSSYEQYF. For the CDR3, the DNA is TGTGCCAGCAGCCCCGGACTTAGCTCCTACGAGCAGTACTTC.

This sequence joins TRBV7-2 and TRBJ2-7, with D perhaps matching TRBD1 (6 bases). Trimming removed 6 bases at V and 3 bases at J, with 18 bases between. This CDR3 contains 15 residues. CDR1 SGHTA and CDR2 FQGNSA come from the germline V gene. CDR3 in amino acids: CASSPSGVPLYEQYF. CDR3 sequence (DNA): TGTGCCAGCAGTCCCTCAGGGGTTCCCCTCTACGAGCAGTACTTC.

The chain is built from TRBV30 and TRBJ1-2; 8 nucleotides agree with TRBD1. Trimming cost V 0 bases and J 0 bases; bases outside gene matches: 9. The CDR3 has 17 residues. Germline lookup yields CDR1 GTSNPN and CDR2 SVGIG (reference sequence). The CDR3 protein is CAWSVRGAQGANYGYTF. The CDR3 DNA is TGTGCCTGGAGTGTACGGGGAGCACAGGGGGCTAACTATGGCTACACCTTC.

This clone has a handful of counts. The chain links TRBV7-9 to TRBJ2-7; D perhaps matches TRBD2 (5 bases). The CDR3 covers 14 residues. The V and J ends lost 5 bases and 3 bases respectively, with 14 bases between them. Per the germline V gene, CDR1 is SEHNR and CDR2 is FQNEAQ (reference sequence). The CDR3 DNA sequence: TGTGCCAGCAGCCCCTCGTTAGCGAGCTACGAGCAGTACTTC. Its translation: CASSPSLASYEQYF.

V and J are TRBV6-4 and TRBJ1-1; 9 bases are shared with TRBD1. CDR1 and CDR2 (germline): MRHNA, SNTAGT. V shed 6 bases, J shed 7 bases, and the junction held 9 bases outside the gene matches. CDR3 length equals 14 residues. CDR3 bases: TGTGCCAGCAGCCCCGACAGGGGGTCTTTTGAAGCTTTCTTT. Translated, it gives CASSPDRGSFEAFF.

This clone was seen more than once but under ten times. The V and J genes are TRBV30 and TRBJ2-2; 8 bases are shared with TRBD1. The CDR3 spans 14 residues. Germline lookup yields CDR1 GTSNPN and CDR2 SVGIG (reference sequence). V dropped 1 base and J dropped 4; count of bases not matched to a gene: 2. The CDR3 sequence is CAWSGTGFTGELFF. DNA for the CDR3: TGTGCCTGGAGTGGGACAGGGTTCACCGGGGAGCTGTTTTTT.

This clone was seen only a few times. Other nucleotide sequences from this sample produce the same CDR3. The gene calls are TRBV5-1 and TRBJ2-2, with D possibly matching TRBD1 (5 bases). CDR1 and CDR2 (germline): SGHRS, YFSETQ. This CDR3 comprises 14 residues. With 4 bases removed from V and 1 base from J, the gap between germline ends came to 8 bases. The CDR3 here is CASSLGQNTGELFF. The CDR3 bases are TGCGCCAGCAGCCTAGGACAGAACACCGGGGAGCTGTTTTTT.

V usage is TRBV15 and J usage is TRBJ2-5; tentatively, D is TRBD2 (5 bases). The CDR3 extends over 15 amino acids. Trimming pared 0 bases from V and 2 bases from J, leaving 10 bases between. Germline V gene data show CDR1 as LNHNV and CDR2 as YYDKDF (reference sequence). The CDR3 sequence is CATSRDQTRQETQYF. The CDR3 DNA follows: TGTGCCACCAGCAGAGATCAAACTAGACAAGAGACCCAGTACTTC.

This clone turned up a few times. The CDR3 is CASSPEATGSEQYF. The CDR3 bases are TGTGCCAGCAGCCCCGAGGCAACAGGCTCCGAGCAGTACTTC. J is TRBJ2-7 and V is TRBV11-3; weak D call: TRBD1 (5 bases). V lost 5 bases and J 6 bases, leaving 17 bases between the germline ends. The germline CDR1 and CDR2 sequences are SGHNT and YENEEA. This CDR3 comprises 14 residues.